The 27 T cell receptor beta chains listed next were all sequenced from one sample in a study of T cell changes during pregnancy in multiple sclerosis. Using immunoSEQ multiplex PCR, the repertoire was profiled, and TCRdb retains in-frame clones only, with some absent. This table holds 26,000 or so clones, 85% to 95% found once. Sequenced material: CD8+ T cells from peripheral blood mononuclear cells, taken before pregnancy. Source of these receptors: a female donor with multiple sclerosis, enrolled in a pregnancy study.

This chain connects TRBV28 to TRBJ1-1; the D gene is possibly TRBD1 (5 bases). This CDR3 is 14 amino acids long. With 2 bases removed from V and 5 bases from J, the gap between germline ends came to 12 bases. The germline V gene encodes CDR1 MDHEN and CDR2 SYDVKM. CDR3 sequence reads: CASSLVGEGTEAFF. DNA for the CDR3: TGTGCCAGCAGTTTAGTGGGGGAGGGGACTGAAGCTTTCTTT.

V gene TRBV11-2 combines with J gene TRBJ2-5; 8 positions match TRBD2. This CDR3 contains 15 residues. The junction had 9 bases not matched to a gene; V was cut back by 5 bases and J by 4 bases. The germline V gene encodes CDR1 SGHAT and CDR2 FQNNGV. The CDR3 DNA follows: TGTGCCAGCAGCCCTTTAGCGGGATGGGGAGAGACCCAGTACTTC. Translation: CASSPLAGWGETQYF. The full variable domain, its missing parts supplied by reference TRBV11-2 and TRBJ2-5, is EAGVAQSPRYKIIEKRQSVAFWCNPISGHATLYWYQQILGQGPKLLIQFQNNGVVDDSQLPKDRFSAERLKGVDSTLKIQPAKLEDSAVYLCASSPLAGWGETQYFGPGTRLLVL.

This clone has only one observation. The chain couples TRBV6-4 to TRBJ1-1; 9 bases are shared with TRBD1. The V gene end was trimmed by 0 bases and the J gene end by 5 bases; junction bases not matched to a gene: 7. Germline assignment: CDR1 MRHNA and CDR2 SNTAGT. The CDR3 is 16 residues long. The CDR3 sequence is CASSDSPGTGRTEAFF. The CDR3 coding sequence is TGTGCCAGCAGTGACTCTCCCGGGACAGGGAGGACTGAAGCTTTCTTT.

The V gene is TRBV7-9, the J gene TRBJ1-1; 7 nucleotides match TRBD1. The germline CDR1 and CDR2 sequences are SEHNR and FQNEAQ (reference sequence). V lost 5 bases, J lost 6 bases, and 3 bases stayed unmatched. This CDR3 contains 12 residues. The CDR3, as DNA: TGTGCCAGCAGCGGAGGGGGCGCTGAAGCTTTCTTT. It codes for CASSGGGAEAFF. Variable domain in full (rest from reference TRBV7-9 and TRBJ1-1): DTGVSQNPRHKITKRGQNVTFRCDPISEHNRLYWYRQTLGQGPEFLTYFQNEAQLEKSRLLSDRFSAERPKGSFSTLEIQRTEQGDSAMYLCASSGGGAEAFFGQGTRLTVV.

The rearrangement uses TRBV11-1 and TRBJ2-1; TRBD1 agrees at 9 bases. Unmatched junction bases numbered 12, after V lost 5 bases and J lost 7 bases. This CDR3 comprises 16 residues. The germline gives CDR1 SGHAT, CDR2 FQDESV (reference sequence). The CDR3 protein is CASSPGRDRVLNEQFF. The CDR3 DNA follows: TGTGCCAGCAGCCCTGGCCGGGACAGGGTGTTGAATGAGCAGTTCTTC. Full variable domain (outside the CDR3, taken from reference TRBV11-1 and TRBJ2-1): EAEVAQSPRYKITEKSQAVAFWCDPISGHATLYWYRQILGQGPELLVQFQDESVVDDSQLPKDRFSAERLKGVDSTLKIQPAELGDSAMYLCASSPGRDRVLNEQFFGPGTRLTVL.

This rearrangement joins TRBV6-1 to TRBJ2-7; the match to TRBD1 covers 10 bases. Per germline, CDR1 MNHNS and CDR2 SASEGT. After removal of 6 bases from V and 6 bases from J, the junction contained 5 bases not matched to a gene. This CDR3 has 13 amino acids. The chain's CDR3 is CASRGTGVPEQYF. The CDR3 bases are TGTGCCAGCAGAGGGACAGGGGTTCCCGAGCAGTACTTC.

The chain recombines TRBV27 with TRBJ2-7; D unresolved. The CDR3 runs 14 residues. Germline V gene sequence: CDR1 MNHEY, CDR2 SMNVEV (reference sequence). The V and J ends lost 3 bases and 1 base respectively, with 10 bases between them. The DNA for the CDR3 is TGTGCCAGCAGTTTTAGCCCTCAATCCTACGAGCAGTACTTC. Amino acids: CASSFSPQSYEQYF.

This clone was seen once. This chain links TRBV18 with TRBJ2-7, with a weak D call TRBD1 (6 bases). The CDR3 totals 19 residues. The V gene's germline CDR1 is KGHSH and CDR2 LQKENI. V shed 3 bases and J shed 3 bases, with 27 bases lying between them. The CDR3 reads CASSPIKTHFTGPYYEQYF. In DNA, the CDR3 is TGTGCCAGCTCACCTATAAAGACCCACTTTACAGGGCCCTACTACGAGCAGTACTTC.

The J gene is TRBJ2-3, the V gene TRBV19, with no clear D. This CDR3 has 14 amino acids. The germline gives CDR1 LNHDA, CDR2 SQIVND (reference sequence). Trimming removed 1 base from V and 0 bases from J, with 5 bases in between. CDR3 coding DNA: TGTGCCAGTAGTATAGGGGCGAGCACAGATACGCAGTATTTT. It is translated as CASSIGASTDTQYF.

The rearrangement links TRBV2 to TRBJ2-7; no clear D. V was clipped by 3 bases and J by 3 bases, with 12 bases between them. This CDR3 is 14 amino acids long. Germline CDR1 reads SNHLY; CDR2 reads FYNNEI. CDR3 residues: CASSDPLQNYEQYF. The DNA for the CDR3 is TGTGCCAGCAGTGACCCGTTGCAGAACTACGAGCAGTACTTC. Full variable domain (rest looked up from reference TRBV2 and TRBJ2-7): EPEVTQTPSHQVTQMGQEVILRCVPISNHLYFYWYRQILGQKVEFLVSFYNNEISEKSEIFDDQFSVERPDGSNFTLKIRSTKLEDSAMYFCASSDPLQNYEQYFGPGTRLTVT.

This rearrangement joins TRBV19 to TRBJ1-2; D is perhaps TRBD1 (6 bases). This CDR3 contains 15 residues. Germline values: CDR1 LNHDA, CDR2 SQIVND (reference sequence). V shed 3 bases and J shed 5 bases, with 16 bases lying between them. The chain's CDR3 is CASSIEGGGHYGYTF. In DNA form, the CDR3 reads TGTGCCAGTAGTATTGAAGGGGGGGGTCATTATGGCTACACCTTC.

The genes are TRBV7-6 and TRBJ2-5, with 8 nucleotides matching TRBD1. CDR1 and CDR2 from the germline V gene are SGHVS and FNYEAQ. Losses at the gene ends were 1 base for V and 5 bases for J; bases not matched to a gene: 6. The CDR3 runs to 15 residues. DNA for the CDR3: TGTGCCAGCAGCTTAGGCTCCAGGGGGCTGGAGACCCAGTACTTC. Protein product: CASSLGSRGLETQYF. The full variable domain, its missing parts supplied by reference TRBV7-6 and TRBJ2-5, is GAGVSQSPRYKVTKRGQDVALRCDPISGHVSLYWYRQALGQGPEFLTYFNYEAQQDKSGLPNDRFSAERPEGSISTLTIQRTEQRDSAMYRCASSLGSRGLETQYFGPGTRLLVL.

The chain has TRBV2 and TRBJ2-1; D may be TRBD2 (6 bases). Germline V CDR1 and CDR2: SNHLY, FYNNEI. Trimming shortened V by 2 bases and J by 12 bases, and 14 bases separated the two germline ends. This CDR3 has 13 amino acids. The CDR3 coding sequence is TGTGCCAGCAGTGAATCCCCTAGCGCCTGGCAGTTCTTC. Residues: CASSESPSAWQFF.

Written as DNA, the CDR3 is TGTGCCAGCAGCTTATCCCGAACTAGCGGATACTACAATGAGCAGTTCTTC. Its protein product is CASSLSRTSGYYNEQFF. The chain links TRBV7-3 to TRBJ2-1; 8 bases line up with TRBD2. After removal of 2 bases from V and 3 bases from J, the junction contained 9 bases not matched to a gene. Germline loops: CDR1 SGHTA, CDR2 FQGTGA. This CDR3 contains 17 residues.

The chain is built from TRBV7-9 and TRBJ1-4, with D perhaps TRBD1 (5 bases). Trimming took off 2 bases at V and 5 bases at J, with 9 bases between the two ends. The CDR3 loop spans 14 amino acids. CDR1 and CDR2 (germline): SEHNR, FQNEAQ (reference sequence). For the CDR3, the DNA is TGTGCCAGCAGCTTACCCGGACACAATGAAAAACTGTTTTTT. Its translation: CASSLPGHNEKLFF.

The chain links TRBV29-1 to TRBJ2-7; 7 nucleotides line up with TRBD2. Germline lookup yields CDR1 SQVTM and CDR2 ANQGSEA. V gave up 3 bases and J gave up 5 bases; unmatched junction bases: 7. CDR3 length: 13 amino acids. CDR3 in amino acids: CSVEVLADNEQYF. The CDR3 bases are TGCAGCGTTGAGGTTCTAGCGGATAACGAGCAGTACTTC.

The chain recombines TRBV5-5 with TRBJ2-7; perhaps TRBD1 as D (5 bases). V lost 2 bases and J 1 base, leaving 10 bases between the germline ends. Germline CDR1 and CDR2: SGHKS and YYEKEE (reference sequence). The CDR3 consists of 14 residues. This chain's CDR3 is CASSFLGRSYEQYF. The CDR3 coding sequence is TGTGCCAGCAGCTTTCTGGGGCGATCCTACGAGCAGTACTTC. The variable domain in full, with the rest retrieved from reference TRBV5-5 and TRBJ2-7, is DAGVTQSPTHLIKTRGQQVTLRCSPISGHKSVSWYQQVLGQGPQFIFQYYEKEERGRGNFPDRFSARQFPNYSSELNVNALLLGDSALYLCASSFLGRSYEQYFGPGTRLTVT.

The chain employs TRBV4-3 and TRBJ2-2; 9 nucleotides match TRBD2. The CDR3 loop spans 19 amino acids. The germline V gene has CDR1 LGHNA and CDR2 YSLEER. V lost 1 base to trimming and J lost 7 bases; unmatched junction nucleotides: 16. Here the CDR3 DNA reads TGCGCCAGCAGCCAAGGTTCTGCTGGGCTAGCGGGATGGAGCGGGGAGCTGTTTTTT. Its translation is CASSQGSAGLAGWSGELFF.

This sequence joins TRBV6-5 and TRBJ2-2; D uncertain. The CDR3 is 14 amino acids. V dropped 2 bases and J dropped 0 bases, with 4 bases sitting between them. Germline V gene lookup returns CDR1 MNHEY and CDR2 SVGAGI. The CDR3 loop reads CASSYTANTGELFF. In nucleotides, the CDR3 is TGTGCCAGCAGTTACACGGCGAACACCGGGGAGCTGTTTTTT.

The V and J genes are TRBV6-5 and TRBJ1-2; weak D call: TRBD1 (5 bases). This CDR3 spans 13 amino acids. Germline loops: CDR1 MNHEY, CDR2 SVGAGI. The ends were cut back, 7 bases at V and 3 bases at J, with 12 bases in the middle. This CDR3 reads CASTGQLDYGYTF. The CDR3 bases are TGTGCCAGCACAGGGCAGTTAGACTATGGCTACACCTTC.

The chain employs TRBV27 and TRBJ2-7, with 12 bases that match TRBD2. The ends lost 5 bases at V and 2 bases at J; junction bases unmatched: 4. CDR3 size: 15 residues. Germline V lookup: CDR1 MNHEY, CDR2 SMNVEV (reference sequence). CDR3 DNA sequence: TGTGCCAGCAGTCCCGGACTAGCGGGAACCTACGAGCAGTACTTC. Translating gives CASSPGLAGTYEQYF.

Only one count was recorded for this clone. This chain joins TRBV4-3 and TRBJ2-7; a weak D match, TRBD2 (5 bases). V lost 0 bases and J 0 bases, leaving 9 bases between the germline ends. CDR3 length: 15 amino acids. CDR1 is LGHNA and CDR2 is YSLEER in the germline V gene. The CDR3 DNA follows: TGCGCCAGCAGCCAAGACAGCGGTCCCTCCTACGAGCAGTACTTC. Translation gives CASSQDSGPSYEQYF.

The chain has TRBV7-9 and TRBJ1-2; 10 bases line up with TRBD1. The CDR3 has 15 residues. Germline lookup yields CDR1 SEHNR and CDR2 FQNEAQ (reference sequence). The ends lost 8 bases at V and 7 bases at J; junction bases unmatched: 13. CDR3 DNA: TGTGCCAGCGTGGGGACAGGGGTGACCGGGAGTGGCTACACCTTC. Translating gives CASVGTGVTGSGYTF. The variable domain in full, with the rest retrieved from reference TRBV7-9 and TRBJ1-2, is DTGVSQNPRHKITKRGQNVTFRCDPISEHNRLYWYRQTLGQGPEFLTYFQNEAQLEKSRLLSDRFSAERPKGSFSTLEIQRTEQGDSAMYLCASVGTGVTGSGYTFGSGTRLTVV.

The chain has TRBV5-6 and TRBJ1-1; TRBD1 might be the D (5 bases). Trimming cost V 3 bases and J 0 bases, with 9 bases left between them. From germline, CDR1 is SGHDT and CDR2 YYEEEE. This CDR3 spans 14 amino acids. This CDR3 is CASSWRQMNTEAFF. CDR3 in DNA: TGTGCCAGCAGCTGGAGACAGATGAACACTGAAGCTTTCTTT.

This chain connects TRBV9 to TRBJ2-7; 9 bases align to TRBD2. Germline V gene lookup returns CDR1 SGDLS and CDR2 YYNGEE. The CDR3 spans 16 residues. V was pared by 2 bases and J by 3 bases, with 9 bases of the junction left unmatched. Written as DNA, the CDR3 is TGTGCCAGCAGCGTCGAGTCCGCGGGAGGGGTCTACGAGCAGTACTTC. Protein sequence: CASSVESAGGVYEQYF.

This clone was detected once. V gene TRBV4-3 combines with J gene TRBJ1-1; TRBD1 matches 9 bases. The junction had 5 bases not matched to a gene; V was cut back by 0 bases and J by 6 bases. The CDR3 totals 15 residues. CDR1 and CDR2 from the germline V gene are LGHNA and YSLEER. The CDR3, as DNA: TGCGCCAGCAGCCAAGATACAGGGGGCATCGCTGAAGCTTTCTTT. It is translated as CASSQDTGGIAEAFF.

The rearrangement uses TRBV7-3 and TRBJ2-7; TRBD2 matches 7 bases. With 3 bases clipped from V and 2 bases from J, the junction kept 4 bases outside the gene matches. CDR3 length: 14 amino acids. CDR1 SGHTA and CDR2 FQGTGA come from the germline V gene. The CDR3 DNA is TGTGCCAGCAGCTTGAGCGCGGGAGCCTACGAGCAGTACTTC. Its translation is CASSLSAGAYEQYF.